This record concerns one T cell receptor beta chain sequence. Its antigen is still unknown. The J segment lost 5 bases and the V segment lost 4 bases, leaving 13 bases of the junction unmatched. This CDR3 is 16 amino acids long. Looked up from germline, CDR1 is SQVTM and CDR2 is ANQGSEA. The source of the sample is a study of post-analysis software for immune sequencing data. Study-level results: In patients, TRBV5-6, TRBV5-1 and TRBV20-1 belonged to four or five TRBV segments found more frequently than in controls.

Presence of unique molecular identifiers characterized the TCR beta cDNA libraries. T cells, roughly 1 to 10 million of them, yielded approximately 530,000 cDNA molecules. MiXCR, run by TCRdb on the PCR reads, gives a single entry per CDR3 protein. The table shows 800,000 to 950,000 distinct CDR3 sequences, with approximately 53% occurring only once. Sequences were obtained from blood. The chain joins TRBV29-1 to TRBJ2-1; 8 bases fit TRBD2. This TCR was recovered from a girl aged 10-17 years with multiple sclerosis. CDR3 region: CSVAGDWTGGNNEQFF. CDR3 nucleotides: TGCAGCGTTGCGGGGGATTGGACGGGGGGGAACAATGAGCAGTTCTTC.